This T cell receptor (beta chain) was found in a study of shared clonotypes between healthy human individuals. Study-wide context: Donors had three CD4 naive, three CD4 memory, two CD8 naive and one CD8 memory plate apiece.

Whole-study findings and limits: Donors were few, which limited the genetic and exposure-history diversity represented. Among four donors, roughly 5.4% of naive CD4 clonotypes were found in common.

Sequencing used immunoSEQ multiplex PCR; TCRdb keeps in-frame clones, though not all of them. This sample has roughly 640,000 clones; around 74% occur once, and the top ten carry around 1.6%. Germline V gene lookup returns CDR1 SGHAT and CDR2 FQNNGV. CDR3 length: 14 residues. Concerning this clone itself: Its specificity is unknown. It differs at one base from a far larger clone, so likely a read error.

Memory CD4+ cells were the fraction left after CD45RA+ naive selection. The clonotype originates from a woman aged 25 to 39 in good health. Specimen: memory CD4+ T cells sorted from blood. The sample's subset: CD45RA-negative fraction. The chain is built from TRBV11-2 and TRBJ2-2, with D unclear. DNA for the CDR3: TGTGCCAACAGCGTAGGGAATGCTGCGAGGGAGCTGTTTTTT. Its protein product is CANSVGNAARELFF.